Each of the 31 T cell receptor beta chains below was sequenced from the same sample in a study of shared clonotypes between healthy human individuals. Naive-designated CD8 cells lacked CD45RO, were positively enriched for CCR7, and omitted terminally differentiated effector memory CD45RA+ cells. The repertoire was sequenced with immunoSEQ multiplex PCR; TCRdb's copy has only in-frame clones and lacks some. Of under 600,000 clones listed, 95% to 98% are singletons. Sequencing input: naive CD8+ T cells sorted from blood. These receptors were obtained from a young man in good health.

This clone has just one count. CDR3 residues: CASSGSPDKTAWGYTF. The CDR3 DNA reads TGTGCCAGCAGCGGATCCCCGGACAAAACTGCGTGGGGCTACACCTTC. The V gene is TRBV9, the J gene TRBJ1-2, with D tentatively TRBD1 (5 bases). Germline V gene sequence: CDR1 SGDLS, CDR2 YYNGEE. Trimming removed 3 bases from V and 8 bases from J, with 23 bases in between. This CDR3 spans 16 amino acids. Combining the CDR3 with reference TRBV9 and TRBJ1-2 gives the whole variable domain DSGVTQTPKHLITATGQRVTLRCSPRSGDLSVYWYQQSLDQGLQFLIQYYNGEERAKGNILERFSAQQFPDLHSELNLSSLELGDSALYFCASSGSPDKTAWGYTFGSGTRLTVV.

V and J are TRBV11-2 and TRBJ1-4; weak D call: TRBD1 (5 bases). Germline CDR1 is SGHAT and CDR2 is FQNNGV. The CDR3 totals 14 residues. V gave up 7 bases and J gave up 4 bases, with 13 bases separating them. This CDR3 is CASNGGDINEKLFF. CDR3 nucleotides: TGTGCCAGCAACGGGGGAGATATTAATGAAAAACTGTTTTTT.

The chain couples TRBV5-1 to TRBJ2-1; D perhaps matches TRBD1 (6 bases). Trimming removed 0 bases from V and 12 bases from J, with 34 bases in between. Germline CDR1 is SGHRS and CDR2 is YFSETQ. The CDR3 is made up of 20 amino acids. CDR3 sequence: CASSLGSGYYSVGDKSGQFF. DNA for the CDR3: TGCGCCAGCAGCTTGGGATCCGGCTATTATAGCGTTGGGGACAAGAGCGGGCAGTTCTTC.

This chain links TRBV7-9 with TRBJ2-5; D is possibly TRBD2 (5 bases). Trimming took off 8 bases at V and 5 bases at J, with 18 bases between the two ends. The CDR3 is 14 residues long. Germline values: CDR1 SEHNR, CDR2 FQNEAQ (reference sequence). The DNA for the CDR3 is TGTGCCAGCGCCTCCCGGGAAAAAGGGGAGACCCAGTACTTC. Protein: CASASREKGETQYF.

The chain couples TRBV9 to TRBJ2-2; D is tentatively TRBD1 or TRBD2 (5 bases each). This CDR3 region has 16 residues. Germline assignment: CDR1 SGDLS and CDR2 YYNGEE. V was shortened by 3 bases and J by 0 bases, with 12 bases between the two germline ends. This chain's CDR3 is CASSGPGTPNTGELFF. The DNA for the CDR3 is TGTGCCAGCAGCGGACCCGGGACGCCGAACACCGGGGAGCTGTTTTTT.

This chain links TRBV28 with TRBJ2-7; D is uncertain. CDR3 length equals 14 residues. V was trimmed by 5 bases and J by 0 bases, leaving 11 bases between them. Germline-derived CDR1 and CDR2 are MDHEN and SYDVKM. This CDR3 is CASSLGDLSYEQYF. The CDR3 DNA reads TGTGCCAGCAGTCTGGGCGACCTCTCCTACGAGCAGTACTTC. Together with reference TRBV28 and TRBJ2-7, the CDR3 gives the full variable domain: DVKVTQSSRYLVKRTGEKVFLECVQDMDHENMFWYRQDPGLGLRLIYFSYDVKMKEKGDIPEGYSVSREKKERFSLILESASTNQTSMYLCASSLGDLSYEQYFGPGTRLTVT.

The CDR3 region has the DNA TGTGCCAGCAGCGTACTAGCGGGAGCCTCCTACGAGCAGTACTTC. It translates to CASSVLAGASYEQYF. V and J are TRBV9 and TRBJ2-7, with 10 bases fitting TRBD2. V was pared by 1 base and J by 0 bases, with 1 base of the junction left unmatched. Looked up from germline, CDR1 is SGDLS and CDR2 is YYNGEE. The CDR3 runs 15 residues.

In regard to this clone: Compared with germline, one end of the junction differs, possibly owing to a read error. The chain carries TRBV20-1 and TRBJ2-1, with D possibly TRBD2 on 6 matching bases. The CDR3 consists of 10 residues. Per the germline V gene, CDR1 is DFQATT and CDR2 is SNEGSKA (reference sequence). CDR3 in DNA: TGCAGCGCTAGGGGAGGAGCCCGGTTCTTC. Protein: CSARGGARFF.

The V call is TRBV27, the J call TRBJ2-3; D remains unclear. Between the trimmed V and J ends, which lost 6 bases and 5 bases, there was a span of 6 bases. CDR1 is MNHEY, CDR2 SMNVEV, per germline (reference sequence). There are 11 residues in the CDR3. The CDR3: CASRKRDTQYF. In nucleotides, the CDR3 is TGTGCCAGCAGAAAACGAGATACGCAGTATTTT.

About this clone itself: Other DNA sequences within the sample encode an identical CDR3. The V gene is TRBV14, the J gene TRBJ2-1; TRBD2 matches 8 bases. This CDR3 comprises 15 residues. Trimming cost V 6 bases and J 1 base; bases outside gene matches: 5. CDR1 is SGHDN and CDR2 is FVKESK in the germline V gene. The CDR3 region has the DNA TGTGCCAGCAGTCTAAGCGGGAGTTCCTACAATGAGCAGTTCTTC. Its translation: CASSLSGSSYNEQFF.

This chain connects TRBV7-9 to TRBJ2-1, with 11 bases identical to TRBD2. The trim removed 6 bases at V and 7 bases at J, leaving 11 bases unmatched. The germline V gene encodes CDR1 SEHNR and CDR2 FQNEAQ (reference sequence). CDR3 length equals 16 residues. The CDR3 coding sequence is TGTGCCAGCAGGCTCCAGGGCTGGACTAGCGGGAATGAGCAGTTCTTC. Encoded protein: CASRLQGWTSGNEQFF.

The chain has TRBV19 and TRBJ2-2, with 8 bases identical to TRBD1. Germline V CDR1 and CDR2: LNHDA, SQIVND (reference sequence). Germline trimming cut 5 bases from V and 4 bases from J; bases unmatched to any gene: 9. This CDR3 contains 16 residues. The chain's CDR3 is CASSPLATGATGELFF. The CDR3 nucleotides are TGTGCCAGTAGTCCCCTTGCGACAGGGGCCACCGGGGAGCTGTTTTTT.

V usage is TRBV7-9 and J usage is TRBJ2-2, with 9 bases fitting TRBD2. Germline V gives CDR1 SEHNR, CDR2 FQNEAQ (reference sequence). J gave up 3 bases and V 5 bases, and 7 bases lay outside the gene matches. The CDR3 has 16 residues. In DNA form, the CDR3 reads TGTGCCAGCAGCGCAACGACTAGCGGAGACACCGGGGAGCTGTTTTTT. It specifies CASSATTSGDTGELFF.

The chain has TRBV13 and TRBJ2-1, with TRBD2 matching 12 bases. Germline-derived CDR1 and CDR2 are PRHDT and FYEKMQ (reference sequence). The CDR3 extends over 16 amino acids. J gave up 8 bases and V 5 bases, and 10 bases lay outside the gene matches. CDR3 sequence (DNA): TGTGCCAGCAGCCCAAGACTAGCGGGAGAATTCGATGAGCAGTTCTTC. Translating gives CASSPRLAGEFDEQFF.

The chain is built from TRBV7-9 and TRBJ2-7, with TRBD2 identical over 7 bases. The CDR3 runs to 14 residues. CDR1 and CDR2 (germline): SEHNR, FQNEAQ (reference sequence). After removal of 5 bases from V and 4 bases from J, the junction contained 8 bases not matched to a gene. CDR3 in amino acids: CASSRSGDWYEQYF. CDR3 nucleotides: TGTGCCAGCAGCCGAAGCGGGGACTGGTACGAGCAGTACTTC.

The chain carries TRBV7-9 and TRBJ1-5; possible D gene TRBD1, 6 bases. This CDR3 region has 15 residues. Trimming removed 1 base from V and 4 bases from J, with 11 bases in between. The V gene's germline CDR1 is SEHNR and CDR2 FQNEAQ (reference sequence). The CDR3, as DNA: TGTGCCAGCAGCTTAGGGGGGCGAGGGAATCAGCCCCAGCATTTT. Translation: CASSLGGRGNQPQHF.

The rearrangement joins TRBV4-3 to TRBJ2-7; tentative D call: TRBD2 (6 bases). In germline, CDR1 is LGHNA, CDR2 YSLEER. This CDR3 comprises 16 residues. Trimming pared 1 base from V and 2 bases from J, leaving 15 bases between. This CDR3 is CASSQGIRDSPYEQYF. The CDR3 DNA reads TGCGCCAGCAGCCAAGGGATTCGGGACTCACCCTACGAGCAGTACTTC.

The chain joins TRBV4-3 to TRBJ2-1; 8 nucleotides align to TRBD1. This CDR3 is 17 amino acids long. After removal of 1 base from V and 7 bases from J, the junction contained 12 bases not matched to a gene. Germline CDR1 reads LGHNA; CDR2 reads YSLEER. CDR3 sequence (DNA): TGCGCCAGCAGCCAAGGGACAGGGACAGCTTTTTTAAATGAGCAGTTCTTC. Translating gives CASSQGTGTAFLNEQFF.

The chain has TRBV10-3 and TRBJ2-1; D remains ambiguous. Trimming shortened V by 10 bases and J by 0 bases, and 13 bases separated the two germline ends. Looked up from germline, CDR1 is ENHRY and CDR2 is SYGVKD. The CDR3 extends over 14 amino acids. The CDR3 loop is CATSDLNSYNEQFF. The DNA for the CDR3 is TGTGCCACCTCCGACTTGAACTCCTACAATGAGCAGTTCTTC.

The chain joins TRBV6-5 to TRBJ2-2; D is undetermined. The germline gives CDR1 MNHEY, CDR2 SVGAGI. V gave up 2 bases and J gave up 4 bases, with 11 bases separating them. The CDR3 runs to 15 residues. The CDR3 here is CASSYAGGITGELFF. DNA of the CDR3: TGTGCCAGCAGTTACGCAGGTGGGATCACCGGGGAGCTGTTTTTT.

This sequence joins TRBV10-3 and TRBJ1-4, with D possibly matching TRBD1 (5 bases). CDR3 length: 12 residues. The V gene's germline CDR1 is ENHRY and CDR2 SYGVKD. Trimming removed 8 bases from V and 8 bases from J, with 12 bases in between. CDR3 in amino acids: CAIGGETEKLFF. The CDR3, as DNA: TGTGCCATCGGGGGGGAGACCGAAAAACTGTTTTTT.

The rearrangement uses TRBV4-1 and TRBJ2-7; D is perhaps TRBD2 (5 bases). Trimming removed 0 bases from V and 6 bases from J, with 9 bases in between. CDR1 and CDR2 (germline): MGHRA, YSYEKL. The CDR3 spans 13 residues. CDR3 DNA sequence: TGCGCCAGCAGCCAAGATGTCCGGGGCGAGCAGTACTTC. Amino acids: CASSQDVRGEQYF.

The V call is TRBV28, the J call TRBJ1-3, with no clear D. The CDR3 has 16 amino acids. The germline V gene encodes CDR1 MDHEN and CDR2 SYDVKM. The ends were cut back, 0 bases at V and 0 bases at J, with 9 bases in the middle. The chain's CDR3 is CASSLWDPSSGNTIYF. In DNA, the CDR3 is TGTGCCAGCAGTTTATGGGACCCAAGCTCTGGAAACACCATATATTTT.

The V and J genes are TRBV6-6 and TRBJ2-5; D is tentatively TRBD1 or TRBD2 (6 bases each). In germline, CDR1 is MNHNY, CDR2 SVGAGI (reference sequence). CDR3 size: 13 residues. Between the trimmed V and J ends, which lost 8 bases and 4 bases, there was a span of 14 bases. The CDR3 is CASSTRGVETQYF. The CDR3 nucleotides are TGTGCCAGCTCCACGAGGGGGGTAGAGACCCAGTACTTC.

CDR3 sequence (DNA): TGTGCCAGCAGCTCCGGTGAGAGCGGGGGCACAGATACGCAGTATTTT. Translating gives CASSSGESGGTDTQYF. The chain joins TRBV7-2 to TRBJ2-3, with 7 bases matching TRBD2. After removal of 4 bases from V and 1 base from J, the junction contained 8 bases not matched to a gene. The CDR3 covers 16 residues. The germline CDR1 and CDR2 sequences are SGHTA and FQGNSA.

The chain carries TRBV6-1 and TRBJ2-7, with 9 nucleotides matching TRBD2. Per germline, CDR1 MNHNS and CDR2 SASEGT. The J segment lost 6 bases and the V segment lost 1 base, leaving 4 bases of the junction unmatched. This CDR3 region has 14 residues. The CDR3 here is CASSEGDSGSEQYF. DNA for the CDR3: TGTGCCAGCAGTGAAGGCGATAGCGGGAGCGAGCAGTACTTC.

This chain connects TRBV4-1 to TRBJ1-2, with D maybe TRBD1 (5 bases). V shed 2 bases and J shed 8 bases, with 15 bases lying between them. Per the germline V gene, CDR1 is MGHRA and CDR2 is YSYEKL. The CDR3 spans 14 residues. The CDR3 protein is CASSQLPQGGGYTF. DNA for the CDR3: TGCGCCAGCAGCCAACTTCCGCAGGGAGGGGGCTACACCTTC.

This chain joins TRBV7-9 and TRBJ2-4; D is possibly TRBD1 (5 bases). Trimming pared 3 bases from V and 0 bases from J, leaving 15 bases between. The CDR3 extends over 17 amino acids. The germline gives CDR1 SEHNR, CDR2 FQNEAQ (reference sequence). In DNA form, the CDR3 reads TGTGCCAGCAGCTTGAGCGTGCAGGGCCTAGCCAAAAACATTCAGTACTTC. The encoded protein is CASSLSVQGLAKNIQYF.

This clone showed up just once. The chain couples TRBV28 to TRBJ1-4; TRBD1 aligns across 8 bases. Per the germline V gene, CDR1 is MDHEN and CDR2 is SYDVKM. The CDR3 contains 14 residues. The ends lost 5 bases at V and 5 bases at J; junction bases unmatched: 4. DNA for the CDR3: TGTGCCAGCAGTAGGACAGGGAGAAATGAAAAACTGTTTTTT. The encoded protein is CASSRTGRNEKLFF.

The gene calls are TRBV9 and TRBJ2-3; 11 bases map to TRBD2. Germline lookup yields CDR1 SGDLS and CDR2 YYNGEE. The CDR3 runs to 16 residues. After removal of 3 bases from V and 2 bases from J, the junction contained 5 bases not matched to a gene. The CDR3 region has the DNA TGTGCCAGCAGCGGAAGACTAGCGGGGATCACAGATACGCAGTATTTT. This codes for CASSGRLAGITDTQYF.

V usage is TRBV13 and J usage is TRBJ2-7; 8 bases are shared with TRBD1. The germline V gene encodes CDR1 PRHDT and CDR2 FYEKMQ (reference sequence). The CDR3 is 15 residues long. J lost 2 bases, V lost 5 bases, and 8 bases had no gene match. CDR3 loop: CASSPRDRSAYEQYF. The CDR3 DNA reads TGTGCCAGCAGCCCCCGGGACAGGTCCGCCTACGAGCAGTACTTC.